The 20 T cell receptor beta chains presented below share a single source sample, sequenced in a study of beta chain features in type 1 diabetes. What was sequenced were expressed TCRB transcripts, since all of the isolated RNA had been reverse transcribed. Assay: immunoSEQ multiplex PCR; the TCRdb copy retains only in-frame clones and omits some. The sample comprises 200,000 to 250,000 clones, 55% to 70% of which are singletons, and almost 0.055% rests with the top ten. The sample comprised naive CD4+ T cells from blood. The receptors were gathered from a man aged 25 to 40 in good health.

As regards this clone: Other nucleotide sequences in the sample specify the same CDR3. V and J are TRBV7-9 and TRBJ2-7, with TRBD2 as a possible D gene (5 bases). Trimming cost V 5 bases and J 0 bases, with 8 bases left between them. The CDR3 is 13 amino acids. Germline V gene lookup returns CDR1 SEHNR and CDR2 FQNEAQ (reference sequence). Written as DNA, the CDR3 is TGTGCCAGCAGCCTCGCGGGCTCCTACGAGCAGTACTTC. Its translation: CASSLAGSYEQYF.

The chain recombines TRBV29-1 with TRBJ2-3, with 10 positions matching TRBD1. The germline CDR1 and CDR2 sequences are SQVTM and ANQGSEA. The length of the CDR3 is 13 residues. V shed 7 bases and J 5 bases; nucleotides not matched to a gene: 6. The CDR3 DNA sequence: TGCAGCGCTGGACAGGGGGTGGGAGATACGCAGTATTTT. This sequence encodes CSAGQGVGDTQYF.

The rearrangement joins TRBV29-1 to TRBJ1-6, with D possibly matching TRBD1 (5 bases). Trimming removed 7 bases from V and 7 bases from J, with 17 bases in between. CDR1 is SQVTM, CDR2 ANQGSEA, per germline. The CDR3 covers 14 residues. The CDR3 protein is CSAIVGATNSPLHF. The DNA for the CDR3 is TGCAGCGCCATTGTAGGGGCAACCAATTCACCCCTCCACTTT.

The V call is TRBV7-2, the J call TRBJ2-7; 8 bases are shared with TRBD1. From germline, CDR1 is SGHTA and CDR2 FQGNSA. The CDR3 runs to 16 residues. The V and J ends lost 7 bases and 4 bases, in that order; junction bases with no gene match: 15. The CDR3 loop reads CASTPLGQGARYEQYF. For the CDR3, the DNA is TGTGCCAGCACCCCACTTGGGCAGGGGGCTCGGTACGAGCAGTACTTC.

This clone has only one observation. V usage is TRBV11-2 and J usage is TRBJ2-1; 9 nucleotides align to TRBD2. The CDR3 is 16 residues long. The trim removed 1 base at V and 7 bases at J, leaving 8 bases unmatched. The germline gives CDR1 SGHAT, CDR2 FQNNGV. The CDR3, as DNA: TGTGCCAGCAGCTTAGGAAGCGGGAGGAGAGTTAATGAGCAGTTCTTC. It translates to CASSLGSGRRVNEQFF.

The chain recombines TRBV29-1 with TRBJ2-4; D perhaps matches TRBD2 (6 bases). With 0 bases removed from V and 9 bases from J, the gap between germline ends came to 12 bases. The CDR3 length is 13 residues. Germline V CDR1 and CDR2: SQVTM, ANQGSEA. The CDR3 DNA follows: TGCAGCGTTGAAGATTATCAGGGAGGCATTCAGTACTTC. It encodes CSVEDYQGGIQYF.

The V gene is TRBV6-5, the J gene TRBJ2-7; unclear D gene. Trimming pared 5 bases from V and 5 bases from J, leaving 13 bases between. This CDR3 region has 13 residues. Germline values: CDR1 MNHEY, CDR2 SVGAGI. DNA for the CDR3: TGTGCCAGCAGTCGGCTTCTAATCGACGAGCAGTACTTC. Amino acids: CASSRLLIDEQYF.

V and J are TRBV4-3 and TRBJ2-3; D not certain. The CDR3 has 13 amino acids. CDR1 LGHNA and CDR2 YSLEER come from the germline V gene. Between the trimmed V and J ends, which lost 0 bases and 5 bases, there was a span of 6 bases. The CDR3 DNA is TGCGCCAGCAGCCAAGAGAGGCAAGATACGCAGTATTTT. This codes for CASSQERQDTQYF.

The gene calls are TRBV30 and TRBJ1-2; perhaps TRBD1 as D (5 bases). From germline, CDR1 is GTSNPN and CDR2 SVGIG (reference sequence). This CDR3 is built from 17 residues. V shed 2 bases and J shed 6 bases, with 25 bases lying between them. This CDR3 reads CAWSPHGRQGSRHGYTF. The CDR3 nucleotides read TGTGCCTGGAGTCCCCATGGGCGGCAGGGCTCCCGACATGGCTACACCTTC.

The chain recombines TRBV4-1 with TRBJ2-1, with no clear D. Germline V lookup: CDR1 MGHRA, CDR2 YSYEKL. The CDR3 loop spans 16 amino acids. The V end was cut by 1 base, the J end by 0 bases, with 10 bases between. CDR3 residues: CASSQGLLSSYNEQFF. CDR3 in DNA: TGCGCCAGCAGCCAAGGACTGCTTAGCTCCTACAATGAGCAGTTCTTC.

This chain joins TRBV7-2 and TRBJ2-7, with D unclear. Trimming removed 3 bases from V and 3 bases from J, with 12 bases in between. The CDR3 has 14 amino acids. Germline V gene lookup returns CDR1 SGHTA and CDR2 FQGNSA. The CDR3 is CASSLSFVLYEQYF. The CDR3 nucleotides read TGTGCCAGCAGCTTGTCCTTTGTCCTCTACGAGCAGTACTTC.

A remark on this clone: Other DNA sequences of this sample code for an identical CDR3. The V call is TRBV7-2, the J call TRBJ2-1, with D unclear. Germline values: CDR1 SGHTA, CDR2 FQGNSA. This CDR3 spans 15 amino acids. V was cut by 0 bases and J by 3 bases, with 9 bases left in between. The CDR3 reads CASSLASASYNEQFF. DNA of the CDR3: TGTGCCAGCAGCTTAGCCAGCGCCAGCTACAATGAGCAGTTCTTC.

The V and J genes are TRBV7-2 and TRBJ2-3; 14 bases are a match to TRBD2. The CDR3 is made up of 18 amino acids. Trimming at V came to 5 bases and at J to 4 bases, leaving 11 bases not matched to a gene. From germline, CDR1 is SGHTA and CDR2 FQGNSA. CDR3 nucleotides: TGTGCCAGCAGCCGGAGAACGACTAGCGGGGGGGCCCCAGATACGCAGTATTTT. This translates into CASSRRTTSGGAPDTQYF. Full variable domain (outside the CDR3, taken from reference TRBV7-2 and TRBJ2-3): GAGVSQSPSNKVTEKGKDVELRCDPISGHTALYWYRQSLGQGLEFLIYFQGNSAPDKSGLPSDRFSAERTGGSVSTLTIQRTQQEDSAVYLCASSRRTTSGGAPDTQYFGPGTRLTVL.

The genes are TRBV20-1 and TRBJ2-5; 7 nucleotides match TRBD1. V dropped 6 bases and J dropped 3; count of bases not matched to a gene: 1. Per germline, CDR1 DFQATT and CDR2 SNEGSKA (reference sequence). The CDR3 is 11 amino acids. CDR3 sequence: CSATGEETQYF. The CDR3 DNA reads TGCAGTGCCACAGGGGAAGAGACCCAGTACTTC.

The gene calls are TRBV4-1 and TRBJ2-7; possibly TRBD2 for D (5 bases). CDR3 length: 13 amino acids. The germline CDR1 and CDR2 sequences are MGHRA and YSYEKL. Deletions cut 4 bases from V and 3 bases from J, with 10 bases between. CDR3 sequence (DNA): TGCGCCAGCAGCCGAGACCGGGACTACGAGCAGTACTTC. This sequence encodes CASSRDRDYEQYF.

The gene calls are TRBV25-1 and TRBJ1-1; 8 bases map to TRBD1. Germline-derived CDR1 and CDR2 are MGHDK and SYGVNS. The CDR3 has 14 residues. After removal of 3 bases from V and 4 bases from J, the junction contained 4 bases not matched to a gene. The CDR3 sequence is CASSERDRGTEAFF. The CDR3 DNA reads TGTGCCAGCAGTGAGAGAGACAGGGGCACTGAAGCTTTCTTT.

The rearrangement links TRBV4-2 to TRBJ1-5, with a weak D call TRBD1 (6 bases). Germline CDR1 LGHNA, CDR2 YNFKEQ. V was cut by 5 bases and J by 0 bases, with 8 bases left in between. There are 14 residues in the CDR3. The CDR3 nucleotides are TGTGCCAGCAGCATGACAGGTAGCAATCAGCCCCAGCATTTT. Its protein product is CASSMTGSNQPQHF.

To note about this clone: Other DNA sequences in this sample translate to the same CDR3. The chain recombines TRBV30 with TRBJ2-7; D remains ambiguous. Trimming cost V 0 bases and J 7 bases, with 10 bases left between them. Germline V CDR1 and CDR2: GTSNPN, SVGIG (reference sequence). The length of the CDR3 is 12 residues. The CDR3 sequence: CAWSVSVGEQYF. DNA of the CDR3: TGTGCCTGGAGTGTCTCGGTTGGGGAGCAGTACTTC.

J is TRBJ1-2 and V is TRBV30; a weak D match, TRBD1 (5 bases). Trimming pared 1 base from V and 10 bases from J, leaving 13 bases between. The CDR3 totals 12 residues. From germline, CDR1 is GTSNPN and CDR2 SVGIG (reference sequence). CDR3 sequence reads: CAWSEQAPAYTF. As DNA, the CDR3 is TGTGCCTGGAGTGAACAGGCTCCCGCCTACACCTTC.

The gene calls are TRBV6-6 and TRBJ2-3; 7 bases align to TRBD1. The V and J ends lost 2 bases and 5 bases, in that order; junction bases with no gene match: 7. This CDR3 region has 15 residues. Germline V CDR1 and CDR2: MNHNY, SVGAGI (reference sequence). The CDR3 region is CASSYGQELVDTQYF. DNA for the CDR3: TGTGCCAGCAGTTACGGACAGGAATTAGTAGATACGCAGTATTTT.